Listed below are T cell receptor beta chains from one sample, sequenced in a study of PD-1 blockade in classical Hodgkin lymphoma. Repertoires were generated with immunoSEQ multiplex PCR, while TCRdb's copy carries only in-frame clones and drops some. The top ten hold about 9.8% of the sample, which has 43,000 or so clones, almost 90% seen once. The sequencing used peripheral blood mononuclear cells (PBMCs), collected at baseline. All receptors derive from a human donor with classical Hodgkin lymphoma. Each CDR3 is given with its conserved first and last residue. The order of the fields is D gene, J gene, V gene, CDR3 protein. D genes are given only for firm matches.

TRBD1	TRBJ2-1	TRBV5-1	CASSPTRQGSSYNEQFF
-	TRBJ1-2	TRBV7-9	CASSLGLGNYGYTF
TRBD1	TRBJ2-1	TRBV29-1	CSVGQIITYNEQFF
TRBD2	TRBJ2-2	TRBV7-3	CASSHRGGAKVGELFF
-	TRBJ2-7	TRBV4-3	CASSRKRGVPEQYF
TRBD2	TRBJ2-7	TRBV7-2	CASSLRREAEQYF
-	TRBJ1-1	TRBV15	CATSSGSLNTEAFF
-	TRBJ1-5	TRBV7-9	CASSLAFSNQPQHF
TRBD1	TRBJ2-7	TRBV27	CASTGVGEQYF
-	TRBJ1-5	TRBV28	CASSSGGTNQPQHF
-	TRBJ1-1	TRBV5-4	CASRRGGYTEAFF
TRBD2	TRBJ2-5	TRBV7-6	CASSLAGGDSAQYF
-	TRBJ1-5	TRBV19	CASRFGAGQPQHF
-	TRBJ2-7	TRBV27	CASSLFGTSYEQYF
-	TRBJ1-5	TRBV18	CASSPSGNQPQHF
TRBD1	TRBJ2-7	TRBV5-1	CASSYGTGTSHEQYF
-	TRBJ1-5	TRBV18	CASSPVPEGQPQHF
-	TRBJ2-1	TRBV27	CASRDGPLSLSYNEQFF
TRBD1	TRBJ1-5	TRBV7-9	CASSSGQGNGNQPQHF
-	TRBJ2-3	TRBV29-1	CSVRKGLGTDTQYF
-	TRBJ2-2	TRBV11-3	CASSFSTGRTGELFF
TRBD2	TRBJ2-7	TRBV15	CATSRDPAGEARDEQYF
-	TRBJ2-1	TRBV10-3	CAIRNSGDYNEQFF
TRBD1	TRBJ2-7	TRBV6-5	CASSAGQGTSEQYF
TRBD2	TRBJ2-5	TRBV4-3	CASSQDRSSGVQETQYF
-	TRBJ1-1	TRBV28	CASSLSRAEAFF
-	TRBJ1-4	TRBV14	CASSQEWGRANEKLFF
-	TRBJ2-5	TRBV29-1	CSVELSQGETQYF
-	TRBJ1-4	TRBV4-3	CASRPRVDNEKLFF